Listed here is a single T cell receptor beta chain. Treatment here: oral pan-JAK inhibitor, 5-10 mg twice daily. Germline V gene data show CDR1 as SGHRS and CDR2 as YFSETQ. This CDR3 has 12 residues. The V and J ends lost 3 bases and 7 bases respectively, with 8 bases between them. This entry is derived from a study of CD8+ T cells in alopecia areata. Extraction and reverse transcription of RNA yielded cDNA as the sequencing template. This table comes from immunoSEQ multiplex PCR, and its TCRdb copy is limited to in-frame clones, with some not included. The sample shows roughly 140,000 clones, 80% to 90% of them seen only once.

The sequence derives from a human donor with alopecia areata. The material sequenced was CD8+ T cells sorted from blood, taken at week 4, from a patient treated with tofacitinib. The V gene is TRBV5-1, the J gene TRBJ2-1, with unresolved D. The CDR3 region has the DNA TGCGCCAGCAGCTGGGCCGAGAATGAGCAGTTCTTC. It translates to CASSWAENEQFF.